The clone carrying this TCR beta chain ranks as large. Generated by immunoSEQ multiplex PCR, the TCRdb table keeps only in-frame clones and is missing some. The sample lists 15,000 to 20,000 clones; over 60% were seen once. This record comes from a study of somatic mutations in cytotoxic T cells in rheumatoid arthritis. The germline V gene has CDR1 MGHRA and CDR2 YSYEKL. The CDR3 totals 15 residues. V dropped 9 bases and J dropped 7 bases, with 22 bases sitting between them. The J gene is TRBJ2-1, the V gene TRBV4-1; perhaps TRBD1 as D (6 bases). Material: CD8+ T cells sorted from blood. This receptor was identified in an adult with rheumatoid arthritis. The CDR3 coding sequence is TGCGCCAGTACACAGGCACAGGGCGGTGGTAATGAGCAGTTCTTC. It encodes CASTQAQGGGNEQFF.